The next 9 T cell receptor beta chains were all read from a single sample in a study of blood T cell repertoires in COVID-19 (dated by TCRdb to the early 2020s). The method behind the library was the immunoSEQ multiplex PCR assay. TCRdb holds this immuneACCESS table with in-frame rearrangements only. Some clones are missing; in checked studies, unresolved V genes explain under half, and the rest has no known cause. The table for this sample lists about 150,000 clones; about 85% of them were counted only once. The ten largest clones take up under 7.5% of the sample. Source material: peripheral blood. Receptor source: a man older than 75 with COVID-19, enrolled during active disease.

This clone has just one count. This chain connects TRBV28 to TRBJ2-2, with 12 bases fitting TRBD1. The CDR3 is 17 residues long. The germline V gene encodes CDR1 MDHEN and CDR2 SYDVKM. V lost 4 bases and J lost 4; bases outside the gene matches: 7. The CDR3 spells CASSSGQGAWGTGELFF. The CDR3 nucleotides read TGTGCCAGCAGTTCGGGACAGGGGGCTTGGGGCACCGGGGAGCTGTTTTTT.

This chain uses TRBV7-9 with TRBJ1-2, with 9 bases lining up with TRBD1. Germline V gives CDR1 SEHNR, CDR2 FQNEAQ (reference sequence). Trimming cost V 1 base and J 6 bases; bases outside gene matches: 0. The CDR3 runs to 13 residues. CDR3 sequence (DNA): TGTGCCAGCAGCTTAGGGACAGGGGATGGCTACACCTTC. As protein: CASSLGTGDGYTF.

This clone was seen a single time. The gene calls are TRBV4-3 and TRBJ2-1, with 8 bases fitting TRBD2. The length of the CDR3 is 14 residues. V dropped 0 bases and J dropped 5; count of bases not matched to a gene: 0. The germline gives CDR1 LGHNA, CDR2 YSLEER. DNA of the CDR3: TGCGCCAGCAGCCAAGAAGCGGGGGACAATGAGCAGTTCTTC. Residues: CASSQEAGDNEQFF.

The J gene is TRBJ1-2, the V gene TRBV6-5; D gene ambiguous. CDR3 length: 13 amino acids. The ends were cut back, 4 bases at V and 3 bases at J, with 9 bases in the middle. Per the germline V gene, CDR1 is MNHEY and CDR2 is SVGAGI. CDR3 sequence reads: CASSLWQDYGYTF. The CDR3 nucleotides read TGTGCCAGCAGTTTATGGCAGGACTATGGCTACACCTTC.

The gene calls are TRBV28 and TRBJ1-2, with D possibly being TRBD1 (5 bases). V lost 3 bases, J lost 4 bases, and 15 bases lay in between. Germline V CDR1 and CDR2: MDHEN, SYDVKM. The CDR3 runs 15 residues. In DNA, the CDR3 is TGTGCCAGCAGTTTTGGGGCCGGAGATTTCTATGGCTACACCTTC. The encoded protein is CASSFGAGDFYGYTF.

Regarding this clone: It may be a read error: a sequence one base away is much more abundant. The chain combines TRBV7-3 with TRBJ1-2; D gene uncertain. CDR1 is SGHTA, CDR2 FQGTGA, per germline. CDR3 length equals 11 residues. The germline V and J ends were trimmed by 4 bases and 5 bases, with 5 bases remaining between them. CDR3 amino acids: CASSSGYGYTF. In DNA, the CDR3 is TGTGCCAGCAGCTCCGGGTATGGCTACACCTTC.

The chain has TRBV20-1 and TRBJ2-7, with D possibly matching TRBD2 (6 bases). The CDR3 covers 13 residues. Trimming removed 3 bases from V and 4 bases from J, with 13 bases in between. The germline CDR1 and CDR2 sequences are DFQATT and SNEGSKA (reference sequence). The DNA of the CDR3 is TGCAGTGCTAGTGGCGGGGTAGGGTACGAGCAGTACTTC. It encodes CSASGGVGYEQYF.

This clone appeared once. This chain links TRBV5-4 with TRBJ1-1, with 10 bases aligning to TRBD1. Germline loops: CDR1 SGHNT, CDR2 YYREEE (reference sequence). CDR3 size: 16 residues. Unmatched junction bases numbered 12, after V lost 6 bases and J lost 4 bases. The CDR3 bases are TGTGCCAGCACCAGGACAGGGGGGGCCTTGGGCACTGAAGCTTTCTTT. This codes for CASTRTGGALGTEAFF.

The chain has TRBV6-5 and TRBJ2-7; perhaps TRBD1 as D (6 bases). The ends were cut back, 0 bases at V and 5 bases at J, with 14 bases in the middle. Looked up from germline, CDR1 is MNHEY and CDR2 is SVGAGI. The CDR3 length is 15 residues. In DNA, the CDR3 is TGTGCCAGCAGTTACTCTGGGCAGGGGAGACACGAGCAGTACTTC. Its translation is CASSYSGQGRHEQYF.